These T cell receptor beta chains were read from a single sample in a study of blood T cell repertoires in COVID-19. Sequencing used immunoSEQ multiplex PCR; TCRdb keeps in-frame clones, though not all of them. The table lists 500,000 to 600,000 clones, roughly nine tenths of them singletons. The sample comprised peripheral blood. The receptors were sampled from a woman aged 50 to 60 with COVID-19, enrolled during active disease. CDR3s include the opening cysteine and the closing phenylalanine or tryptophan. The D gene is left open where the match is weak. For some rows the clone size is stated as once, few or many, or as a class when expanded; others skip it.

.	15	TRBJ2-7	TRBD1	TRBV6-6	TGTGCCAGCGGGCGGGACAGGGGGATTTCCTACGAGCAGTACTTC	CASGRDRGISYEQYF
.	12	TRBJ2-3	.	TRBV12-3/TRBV12-4	TGTGCCAGCAGTTTACGTACAGATACGCAGTATTTT	CASSLRTDTQYF
few	12	TRBJ1-2	.	TRBV28	TGTGCCAGCAGTTTAGGGCCCTATGGCTACACCTTC	CASSLGPYGYTF
.	12	TRBJ1-1	TRBD1	TRBV29-1	TGCAGCGCCCGACAGGGGAACACTGAAGCTTTCTTT	CSARQGNTEAFF
.	14	TRBJ1-2	.	TRBV9	TGTGCCAGCAGCCCAATGATTCAGGACTATGGCTACACCTTC	CASSPMIQDYGYTF
.	15	TRBJ2-7	TRBD1	TRBV19	TGTGCCAGTAGTACGTCTGGGACAGCTTTCTGGGAGCAGTACTTC	CASSTSGTAFWEQYF
.	15	TRBJ1-4	TRBD1	TRBV7-6	TGTGCCAGCAGCTCGGGGACAGGGGCTAATGAAAAACTGTTTTTT	CASSSGTGANEKLFF
.	15	TRBJ2-7	.	TRBV5-5	TGTGCCAGCAGCTCCTACCCGGGGGGCATCTACGAGCAGTACTTC	CASSSYPGGIYEQYF
.	14	TRBJ2-5	TRBD1	TRBV5-1	TGCGCCAGCAGTTACACAGGGGGCTTGGAGACCCAGTACTTC	CASSYTGGLETQYF
.	14	TRBJ1-6	TRBD1	TRBV30	TGTGCCTGGAGTGTTGGGGCAGGGGGGTCACCCCTCCACTTT	CAWSVGAGGSPLHF
.	16	TRBJ1-3	.	TRBV30	TGTGCCTGGACGACAGGCCCCCTCTCCTCTGGAAACACCATATATTTT	CAWTTGPLSSGNTIYF
.	11	TRBJ1-1	.	TRBV20-1	TGCAGTGCTAGATCTGGAGCTGAAGCTTTCTTT	CSARSGAEAFF
.	16	TRBJ1-2	.	TRBV11-2	TGTGCCAGCAGCTTAGTGTTTGGGGGCGGGAGCTATGGCTACACCTTC	CASSLVFGGGSYGYTF
.	13	TRBJ2-2	TRBD2	TRBV28	TGTGCCAGCAGCAGCGGGGACACCGGGGAGCTGTTTTTT	CASSSGDTGELFF
.	16	TRBJ1-1	TRBD1	TRBV7-2	TGTGCCAGCAGATATATTGGACAGGGAGGGAGCACTGAAGCTTTCTTT	CASRYIGQGGSTEAFF
.	16	TRBJ1-4	.	TRBV28	TGTGCCAGCAGTTTAGATATGCCGGGAACGAGTGAAAAACTGTTTTTT	CASSLDMPGTSEKLFF
.	14	TRBJ2-3	TRBD1	TRBV10-1	TGCGCCAGCAATAGGGGACAGGGTGGAGATACGCAGTATTTT	CASNRGQGGDTQYF
.	13	TRBJ1-1	TRBD1	TRBV5-1	TGCGCCAGCAGCCCGAGGTCAGGGGGCAGTGCTTTCTTT	CASSPRSGGSAFF
.	14	TRBJ2-7	.	TRBV3-1/TRBV3-2	TGTGCCAGCAGCCAAGGGACAGTATCCTACGAGCAGTACTTC	CASSQGTVSYEQYF
.	14	TRBJ1-1	TRBD1	TRBV6-5	TGTGCCAGCAGTTTCGACAGGGGTATCACTGAAGCTTTCTTT	CASSFDRGITEAFF
.	16	TRBJ2-3	TRBD1	TRBV18	TGTGCCAGCTCACCTTTATCAGGGGGCCGCACAGATACGCAGTATTTT	CASSPLSGGRTDTQYF
.	13	TRBJ1-1	.	TRBV7-9	TGTGCCAGCAGCCCGCCGGGTACCACTGAAGCTTTCTTT	CASSPPGTTEAFF
.	12	TRBJ2-1	.	TRBV20-1	TGCAGTGCTAGTGGCCCGGGGGATGAGCAGTTCTTC	CSASGPGDEQFF
.	13	TRBJ2-1	TRBD2	TRBV30	TGTGCCTGGATGAATCGGGGGGGCAATGAGCAGTTCTTC	CAWMNRGGNEQFF
.	14	TRBJ2-1	TRBD2	TRBV6-2/TRBV6-3	TGTGCCAGCAGTTACGTCTCTAGCGGGGTTGAGCAGTTCTTC	CASSYVSSGVEQFF
.	15	TRBJ1-2	TRBD1	TRBV6-5	TGTGCCAGCAGTTACCGGGACAGGGCCTCCTATGGCTACACCTTC	CASSYRDRASYGYTF
.	15	TRBJ1-1	.	TRBV7-9	TGTGCCAGCAGCCCCTCGGGACTTTCGAACACTGAAGCTTTCTTT	CASSPSGLSNTEAFF
.	16	TRBJ2-5	TRBD1	TRBV5-4	TGTGCCAGCAGCTCCTCGACAGGGGGCCTACAAGAGACCCAGTACTTC	CASSSSTGGLQETQYF
.	15	TRBJ1-6	TRBD1	TRBV19	TGTGCCAGTAGTAGGACAGGCGCCTATAATTCACCCCTCCACTTT	CASSRTGAYNSPLHF
.	17	TRBJ1-1	.	TRBV6-4	TGTGCCAGCAGTGATCTCCGAGTGGGGGGTGAGAACACTGAAGCTTTCTTT	CASSDLRVGGENTEAFF
.	16	TRBJ1-2	TRBD1	TRBV5-1	TGCGCCAGCAGCCCGACCCCAATACAGGGGGCACGTGGCTACACCTTC	CASSPTPIQGARGYTF
.	14	TRBJ1-1	.	TRBV3-1/TRBV3-2	TGTGCCAGCACTACTCTGGTGGGGGGCACTGAAGCTTTCTTT	CASTTLVGGTEAFF
.	15	TRBJ1-2	TRBD1	TRBV7-2	TGTGCCAGCAGCCCGACAGGGGTGAGGGACTATGGCTACACCTTC	CASSPTGVRDYGYTF
.	15	TRBJ1-1	.	TRBV5-1	TGCGCCAGCAGCTTGGCTGGGCCAGTGAACACTGAAGCTTTCTTT	CASSLAGPVNTEAFF
.	14	TRBJ1-1	TRBD1	TRBV28	TGTGCCAGCAGTTTAGCAGGGGGCAACACTGAAGCTTTCTTT	CASSLAGGNTEAFF
.	16	TRBJ2-7	TRBD2	TRBV5-1	TGCGCCAGCAGCCCGGGGGGAGGGCTACAAACCTACGAGCAGTACTTC	CASSPGGGLQTYEQYF
few	14	TRBJ1-1	.	TRBV6-5	TGTGCCAGCAGTTACTCCGGTAGAGACACTGAAGCTTTCTTT	CASSYSGRDTEAFF
.	12	TRBJ1-2	.	TRBV5-6	TGTGCCAGCAGCTTGTCCGGCTATGGCTACACCTTC	CASSLSGYGYTF
.	16	TRBJ2-5	TRBD1	TRBV19	TGTGCCAGTAGTATAGAAGGGACAGGGGGCGCAGAGACCCAGTACTTC	CASSIEGTGGAETQYF
.	12	TRBJ1-1	.	TRBV11-2	TGTGCCACCTACGGGGGGAACACTGAAGCTTTCTTT	CATYGGNTEAFF
.	12	TRBJ2-1	TRBD2	TRBV6-5	TGTGCCACCCGGGGACGGCGGGGGGAGCAGTTCTTC	CATRGRRGEQFF
.	15	TRBJ2-3	.	TRBV11-2	TGTGCCAGCAGCTTAGCAGGGTCTAGCACAGATACGCAGTATTTT	CASSLAGSSTDTQYF
.	13	TRBJ1-2	TRBD1	TRBV6-5	TGTGCCAGCAGTTTGGACAGGGATTATGGCTACACCTTC	CASSLDRDYGYTF
.	14	TRBJ1-2	.	TRBV4-2	TGTGCCAGCAGCCAAGCCCAACTGGACTATGGCTACACCTTC	CASSQAQLDYGYTF
.	12	TRBJ2-1	.	TRBV7-9	TGTGCCAGCAGCTTAGTTATGGCAGAGCAGTTCTTC	CASSLVMAEQFF
.	12	TRBJ2-3	.	TRBV11-1	TGTGCCAGCAGCTTAACTGGGGAGACGCAGTATTTT	CASSLTGETQYF
few	13	TRBJ1-2	.	TRBV4-2	TGTGCCAGCAGCCACCTAGAGTTAAATGGCTACACCTTC	CASSHLELNGYTF
.	15	TRBJ1-4	.	TRBV21-1	TGTGCCAGCAGCAACTTTTGGAGAACTAATGAAAAACTGTTTTTT	CASSNFWRTNEKLFF
.	16	TRBJ2-3	TRBD2	TRBV4-1	TGCGCCAGCAGCAAATCTAGCGGAGCTAGCACAGATACGCAGTATTTT	CASSKSSGASTDTQYF
.	16	TRBJ2-2	TRBD1	TRBV6-5	TGTGCCAGCAGTTACGGACTCGACAGGGGCACCGGGGAGCTGTTTTTT	CASSYGLDRGTGELFF
.	13	TRBJ2-7	.	TRBV5-1	TGCGCCAGCAGCGCGACAGTTTCCTACGAGCAGTACTTC	CASSATVSYEQYF
.	14	TRBJ1-1	.	TRBV2	TGTGCCAGCAGCCCCATTAGGGGCCCCACTGAAGCTTTCTTT	CASSPIRGPTEAFF
.	14	TRBJ2-7	.	TRBV11-2	TGTGCCAGCAGCGTCGGGGGGCCCTCCTACGAGCAGTACTTC	CASSVGGPSYEQYF
.	14	TRBJ1-6	.	TRBV6-5	TGTGCCAGCAGTCGGGACTCAAGAGGTTCACCCCTCCACTTT	CASSRDSRGSPLHF